This T cell receptor (beta chain) was sequenced during a study of blood T cell repertoires in COVID-19. Original analysis: Counts of nucleated cells, estimated from reference gene primer amplification, were obtained. Data came from immunoSEQ multiplex PCR; TCRdb stores just in-frame clones and leaves some out. Clonal size and the V and J genes are those of that table, whereas D and trimming came from the DNA. Of over 150,000 clones listed, roughly four fifths are singletons. Seattle participants joined during active infection and were tracked over time. This clone was detected only a few times. Germline CDR1 is DFQATT and CDR2 is SNEGSKA (reference sequence). The CDR3 covers 13 residues. Between the trimmed V and J ends, which lost 3 bases and 4 bases, there was a span of 12 bases.

The gene calls are TRBV20-1 and TRBJ1-1, with no clear D. The sequenced sample was peripheral blood. The sequence derives from a woman older than 75 with COVID-19, enrolled during active disease. The CDR3 is CSASRQGGTEAFF. CDR3 DNA: TGCAGTGCTAGTCGACAAGGTGGCACTGAAGCTTTCTTT.